Below, 26 T cell receptor beta chains from the same sample are listed, as sequenced in a study of blood T cell repertoires in COVID-19. Sequenced by immunoSEQ multiplex PCR; TCRdb stores in-frame clones only, minus some. The sample lists around 130,000 clones; approximately 84% were seen once. Sequenced material: peripheral blood. The receptor set was obtained from a woman older than 75 with acute or convalescent COVID-19.

The J gene is TRBJ1-5, the V gene TRBV5-1; 7 bases line up with TRBD1. Trimming removed 0 bases from V and 4 bases from J; junction bases left unmatched: 7. Germline values: CDR1 SGHRS, CDR2 YFSETQ. This CDR3 has 16 residues. CDR3 amino acids: CASSLDGRDRNQPQHF. The CDR3 DNA follows: TGCGCCAGCAGCTTGGATGGCCGGGACAGAAATCAGCCCCAGCATTTT.

The V call is TRBV9, the J call TRBJ2-2; 7 bases map to TRBD1. The CDR3 has 14 amino acids. Germline V CDR1 and CDR2: SGDLS, YYNGEE. J gave up 4 bases and V 4 bases, and 4 bases lay outside the gene matches. CDR3 bases: TGTGCCAGCAGCATCGACAGGGTCACCGGGGAGCTGTTTTTT. Its translation is CASSIDRVTGELFF.

The DNA for the CDR3 is TGTGCCAGCAGCTTAAGTCGCAGGGTAAGCTCCTACGAGCAGTACTTC. Its translation is CASSLSRRVSSYEQYF. V and J are TRBV11-2 and TRBJ2-7; TRBD1 is a possible D gene (5 bases). The CDR3 sequence is 16 residues long. V lost 2 bases to trimming and J lost 0 bases, with 14 bases between them. Per the germline V gene, CDR1 is SGHAT and CDR2 is FQNNGV.

The chain couples TRBV2 to TRBJ2-1, with 11 bases identical to TRBD2. The germline gives CDR1 SNHLY, CDR2 FYNNEI. This CDR3 has 15 residues. Losses at the gene ends were 6 bases for V and 2 bases for J; bases not matched to a gene: 3. The CDR3 protein is CASRSGLAAYNEQFF. The CDR3 DNA follows: TGTGCCAGCAGATCGGGACTAGCGGCCTACAATGAGCAGTTCTTC.

The chain combines TRBV30 with TRBJ2-5; D might be TRBD1 (6 bases). V shed 4 bases and J shed 2 bases, with 17 bases lying between them. This CDR3 comprises 15 residues. Per germline, CDR1 GTSNPN and CDR2 SVGIG (reference sequence). The CDR3 nucleotides are TGTGCCTGGACCCGAGGGGCCAGGGGACAAGAGACCCAGTACTTC. Amino acids: CAWTRGARGQETQYF.

This chain joins TRBV2 and TRBJ2-7; D might be TRBD2 (5 bases). The germline V gene encodes CDR1 SNHLY and CDR2 FYNNEI. V was clipped by 9 bases and J by 2 bases, with 17 bases between them. The CDR3 totals 14 residues. The CDR3 protein is CASQLGVPPYEQYF. CDR3 sequence (DNA): TGTGCCAGTCAACTCGGGGTCCCTCCCTACGAGCAGTACTTC. The whole variable domain, remainder taken from reference TRBV2 and TRBJ2-7, is EPEVTQTPSHQVTQMGQEVILRCVPISNHLYFYWYRQILGQKVEFLVSFYNNEISEKSEIFDDQFSVERPDGSNFTLKIRSTKLEDSAMYFCASQLGVPPYEQYFGPGTRLTVT.

The chain recombines TRBV19 with TRBJ1-2, with 8 bases identical to TRBD1. Trimming cost V 4 bases and J 2 bases; bases outside gene matches: 6. Germline lookup yields CDR1 LNHDA and CDR2 SQIVND (reference sequence). This CDR3 has 15 residues. The CDR3 DNA reads as TGTGCCAGTAGTACCCCTTGGACAGGGAACTATGGCTACACCTTC. It encodes CASSTPWTGNYGYTF.

The J gene is TRBJ1-4, the V gene TRBV5-4; the D gene is possibly TRBD1 (6 bases). CDR3 size: 14 residues. CDR1 is SGHNT, CDR2 YYREEE, per germline (reference sequence). V lost 1 base to trimming and J lost 4 bases, with 8 bases between them. The CDR3 DNA is TGTGCCAGCAGCTTGAGAGGGGGTAATGAAAAACTGTTTTTT. Its translation: CASSLRGGNEKLFF.

The V and J genes are TRBV5-6 and TRBJ2-7; 11 bases map to TRBD2. V dropped 4 bases and J dropped 2; count of bases not matched to a gene: 2. Germline V gives CDR1 SGHDT, CDR2 YYEEEE. The CDR3 runs 14 residues. The CDR3 loop is CASSGSGRAYEQYF. The DNA of the CDR3 is TGTGCCAGCAGCGGTAGCGGGAGGGCCTACGAGCAGTACTTC.

This clone was found once. The chain joins TRBV5-6 to TRBJ1-6; TRBD1 aligns across 7 bases. Germline values: CDR1 SGHDT, CDR2 YYEEEE. The CDR3 contains 13 residues. V was pared by 7 bases and J by 4 bases, with 2 bases of the junction left unmatched. The CDR3 loop is CASGGQYNSPLHF. CDR3 bases: TGTGCCAGCGGGGGACAGTATAATTCACCCCTCCACTTT. Filled out from reference TRBV5-6 and TRBJ1-6, the complete variable domain reads DAGVTQSPTHLIKTRGQQVTLRCSPKSGHDTVSWYQQALGQGPQFIFQYYEEEERQRGNFPDRFSGHQFPNYSSELNVNALLLGDSALYLCASGGQYNSPLHFGNGTRLTVT.

The chain combines TRBV7-9 with TRBJ1-2, with D perhaps TRBD1 (5 bases). CDR1 SEHNR and CDR2 FQNEAQ come from the germline V gene (reference sequence). This CDR3 contains 14 residues. Between the trimmed V and J ends, which lost 3 bases and 7 bases, there was a span of 15 bases. Here the CDR3 DNA reads TGTGCCAGCAGCTTTGGTGGGGGGAATGTTGGCTACACCTTC. It is translated as CASSFGGGNVGYTF.

V gene TRBV5-1 combines with J gene TRBJ1-6; D is undetermined. Trimming pared 0 bases from V and 10 bases from J, leaving 14 bases between. Germline assignment: CDR1 SGHRS and CDR2 YFSETQ. This CDR3 spans 15 amino acids. In DNA, the CDR3 is TGCGCCAGCAGCTTGGGAGCGGGAGGAGGGTCACCCCTCCACTTT. The encoded protein is CASSLGAGGGSPLHF.

The J gene is TRBJ2-7, the V gene TRBV3-1 (or the pseudogene TRBV3-2); D gene unclear. This CDR3 is 14 amino acids long. Germline V gene data show CDR1 as LGHDT and CDR2 as YNNKEL (reference sequence). Trimming pared 1 base from V and 3 bases from J, leaving 10 bases between. The CDR3 DNA reads as TGTGCCAGCAGCCAAGTTGTCACAAACTACGAGCAGTACTTC. Translated, it gives CASSQVVTNYEQYF.

The chain employs TRBV7-2 and TRBJ2-7; D not resolved. The CDR3 sequence is 15 residues long. Germline CDR1 reads SGHTA; CDR2 reads FQGNSA. The V end lost 5 bases, the J end lost 0 bases, and 14 bases lay between the germline ends. CDR3 DNA sequence: TGTGCCAGCAGCCCCGACAAGATCAGCTCCTACGAGCAGTACTTC. This sequence encodes CASSPDKISSYEQYF.

The V gene is TRBV5-1, the J gene TRBJ2-7; 10 bases map to TRBD1. Germline-derived CDR1 and CDR2 are SGHRS and YFSETQ. This CDR3 region has 14 residues. Trimming removed 3 bases from V and 0 bases from J; junction bases left unmatched: 0. The CDR3 region is CASSWTGGSYEQYF. CDR3 DNA: TGCGCCAGCAGCTGGACAGGGGGCTCCTACGAGCAGTACTTC.

The rearrangement uses TRBV30 and TRBJ1-2, with D unresolved. This CDR3 comprises 15 residues. Germline CDR1 GTSNPN, CDR2 SVGIG (reference sequence). V was clipped by 2 bases and J by 3 bases, with 16 bases between them. CDR3 coding DNA: TGTGCCTGGAGTCCTTTAGGACCCGGGGACTATGGCTACACCTTC. Protein sequence: CAWSPLGPGDYGYTF.

The chain combines TRBV18 with TRBJ1-1; D is possibly TRBD1 (6 bases). This CDR3 has 13 amino acids. Trimming left V 3 bases short and J 12 bases short, with 17 bases between. Germline V CDR1 and CDR2: KGHSH, LQKENI. The CDR3 bases are TGTGCCAGCTCACCCGACAGGTACCCCCTCTCTTTCTTT. Protein: CASSPDRYPLSFF.

The chain has TRBV30 and TRBJ2-7, with 10 bases fitting TRBD2. Germline V lookup: CDR1 GTSNPN, CDR2 SVGIG (reference sequence). This CDR3 contains 15 residues. The trim removed 0 bases at V and 2 bases at J, leaving 4 bases unmatched. The CDR3 bases are TGTGCCTGGAGTGTCGGACTAGCGGCGGCCTACGAGCAGTACTTC. Its translation: CAWSVGLAAAYEQYF. Complete variable domain (other parts from reference TRBV30 and TRBJ2-7): SQTIHQWPATLVQPVGSPLSLECTVEGTSNPNLYWYRQAAGRGLQLLFYSVGIGQISSEVPQNLSASRPQDRQFILSSKKLLLSDSGFYLCAWSVGLAAAYEQYFGPGTRLTVT.

This chain joins TRBV5-1 and TRBJ2-7; 11 bases map to TRBD2. CDR1 is SGHRS, CDR2 YFSETQ, per germline. This CDR3 has 17 residues. With V trimmed by 4 bases and J by 0 bases, 9 bases remained unmatched. In nucleotides, the CDR3 is TGCGCCAGCAGCCCCTCCGCCCTAGCGGGGGGCTCCTACGAGCAGTACTTC. Residues: CASSPSALAGGSYEQYF.

In DNA form, the CDR3 reads TGTGCCAGCTCACCACAAGGACAGTTGGGGCTCATGAACACTGAAGCTTTCTTT. Translation gives CASSPQGQLGLMNTEAFF. The chain employs TRBV18 and TRBJ1-1, with D possibly being TRBD1 (6 bases). This CDR3 has 18 amino acids. Germline CDR1 KGHSH, CDR2 LQKENI. Trimming stripped 1 base from V and 0 bases from J, with 18 bases between.

This chain uses TRBV2 with TRBJ2-3, with 7 bases matching TRBD2. The CDR3 runs to 15 residues. The ends lost 0 bases at V and 6 bases at J; junction bases unmatched: 6. Germline loops: CDR1 SNHLY, CDR2 FYNNEI. Here the CDR3 DNA reads TGTGCCAGCAGTGAAGCGGCGGGAGTAGTTGATACGCAGTATTTT. It encodes CASSEAAGVVDTQYF.

The chain employs TRBV29-1 and TRBJ1-4, with D possibly matching TRBD1 (5 bases). Germline CDR1 reads SQVTM; CDR2 reads ANQGSEA. The CDR3 covers 14 residues. Trimming took off 6 bases at V and 0 bases at J, with 11 bases between the two ends. CDR3 sequence (DNA): TGCAGCGTGACAGTTTCCACAACTAATGAAAAACTGTTTTTT. Translating gives CSVTVSTTNEKLFF.

The chain combines TRBV19 with TRBJ1-5; D not certain. The CDR3 contains 15 residues. CDR1 is LNHDA and CDR2 is SQIVND in the germline V gene (reference sequence). V was cut by 6 bases and J by 2 bases, with 14 bases left in between. The CDR3 DNA follows: TGTGCCAGTAGGGGCGGAGGTTTTGGCAATCAGCCCCAGCATTTT. Translating gives CASRGGGFGNQPQHF.

In nucleotides, the CDR3 is TGTGCCTGGAGTGTACCCAGACGAGGAGCGGGAAACACCATATATTTT. Its translation is CAWSVPRRGAGNTIYF. The rearrangement joins TRBV30 to TRBJ1-3; D is uncertain. V lost 0 bases and J 4 bases, leaving 16 bases between the germline ends. The germline CDR1 and CDR2 sequences are GTSNPN and SVGIG (reference sequence). This CDR3 has 16 residues. Variable domain in full (rest from reference TRBV30 and TRBJ1-3): SQTIHQWPATLVQPVGSPLSLECTVEGTSNPNLYWYRQAAGRGLQLLFYSVGIGQISSEVPQNLSASRPQDRQFILSSKKLLLSDSGFYLCAWSVPRRGAGNTIYFGEGSWLTVV.

The chain recombines TRBV2 with TRBJ1-5, with 7 bases that match TRBD1. The CDR3 has 14 amino acids. Germline V gene data show CDR1 as SNHLY and CDR2 as FYNNEI. V lost 8 bases, J lost 7 bases, and 11 bases stayed unmatched. CDR3 amino acids: CASQIIQGVQPQHF. In DNA, the CDR3 is TGTGCCAGCCAGATAATTCAGGGGGTACAGCCCCAGCATTTT.

The chain has TRBV9 and TRBJ2-3; the D gene is possibly TRBD2 (6 bases). V gave up 3 bases and J gave up 4 bases, with 15 bases separating them. CDR1 and CDR2 from the germline V gene are SGDLS and YYNGEE. This CDR3 contains 15 residues. CDR3 DNA sequence: TGTGCCAGCAGCGAACGGGCCTCGGGGGCAGATACGCAGTATTTT. Protein: CASSERASGADTQYF.